This paragraph covers one T cell receptor beta chain sequence. The V gene's germline CDR1 is LGHDT and CDR2 YNNKEL (reference sequence). J was trimmed by 0 bases and V by 5 bases; bases with no gene match: 7. CDR3 length equals 15 residues. The sample originates from a study of CD8 T cells in Susac syndrome. Random-hexamer reverse transcription was applied to about 0.5 to 1 ug RNA. TCRdb used MiXCR to reprocess the immunoSEQ multiplex PCR reads, holding one entry per CDR3 protein. The table has about 130,000 distinct CDR3 sequences, 95% seen once; the top ten hold about 0.18%. The sample comprised CD8+ T cells from PBMCs. The chain has TRBV3-1 and TRBJ2-7; TRBD1 agrees at 7 bases. This clonotype was obtained from a human donor with Susac syndrome. CDR3 bases: TGTGCCAGCAGCGAAAGGACAGGAAACTCCTACGAGCAGTACTTC. It specifies CASSERTGNSYEQYF.